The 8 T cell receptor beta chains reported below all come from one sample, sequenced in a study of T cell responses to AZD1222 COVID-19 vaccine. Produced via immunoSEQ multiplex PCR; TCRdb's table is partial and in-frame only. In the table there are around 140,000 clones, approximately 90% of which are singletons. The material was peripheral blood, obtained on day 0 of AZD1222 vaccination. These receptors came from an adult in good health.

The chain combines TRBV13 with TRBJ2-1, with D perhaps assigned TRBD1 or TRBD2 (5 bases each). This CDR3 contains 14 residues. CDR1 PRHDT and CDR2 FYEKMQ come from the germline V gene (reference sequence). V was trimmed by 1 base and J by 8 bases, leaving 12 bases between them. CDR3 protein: CASSLESRGYEQFF. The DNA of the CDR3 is TGTGCCAGCAGCTTAGAGTCCCGGGGCTATGAGCAGTTCTTC.

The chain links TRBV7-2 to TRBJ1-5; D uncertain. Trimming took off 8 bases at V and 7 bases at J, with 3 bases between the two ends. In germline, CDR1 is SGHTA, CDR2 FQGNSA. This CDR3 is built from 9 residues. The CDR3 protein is CASGQPQHF. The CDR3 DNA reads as TGTGCCAGCGGCCAGCCCCAGCATTTT.

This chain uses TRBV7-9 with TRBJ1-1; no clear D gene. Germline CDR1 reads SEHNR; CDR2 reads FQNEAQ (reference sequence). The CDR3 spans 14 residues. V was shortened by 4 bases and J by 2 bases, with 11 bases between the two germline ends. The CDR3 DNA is TGTGCCAGCAGCTCCCCGGTGGGAAACACTGAAGCTTTCTTT. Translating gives CASSSPVGNTEAFF.

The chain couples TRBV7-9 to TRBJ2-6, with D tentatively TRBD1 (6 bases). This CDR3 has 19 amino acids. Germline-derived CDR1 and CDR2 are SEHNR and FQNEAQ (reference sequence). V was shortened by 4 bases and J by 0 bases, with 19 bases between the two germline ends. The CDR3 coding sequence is TGTGCCAGCAGCTCCTGGATCCGGACAGCAAACTCTGGGGCCAACGTCCTGACTTTC. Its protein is CASSSWIRTANSGANVLTF.

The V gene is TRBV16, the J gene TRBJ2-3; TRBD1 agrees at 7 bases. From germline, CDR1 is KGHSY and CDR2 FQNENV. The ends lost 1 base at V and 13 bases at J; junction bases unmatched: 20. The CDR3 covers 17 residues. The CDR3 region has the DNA TGTGCCAGCAGCCAATTCACAGGGGCCGAGTCTCGCCACCGAAAGTATTTT. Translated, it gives CASSQFTGAESRHRKYF.

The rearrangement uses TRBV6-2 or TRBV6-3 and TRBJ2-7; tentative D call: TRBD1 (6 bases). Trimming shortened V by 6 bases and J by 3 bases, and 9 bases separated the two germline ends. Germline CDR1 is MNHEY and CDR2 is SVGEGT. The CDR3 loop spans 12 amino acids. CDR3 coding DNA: TGTGCCAGCAGCCACAGGGTCTACGAGCAGTACTTC. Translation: CASSHRVYEQYF.

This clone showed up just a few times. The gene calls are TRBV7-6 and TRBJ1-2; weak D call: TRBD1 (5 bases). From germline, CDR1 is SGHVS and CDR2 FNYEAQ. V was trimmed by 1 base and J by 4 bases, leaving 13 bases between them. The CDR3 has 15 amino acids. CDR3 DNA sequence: TGTGCCAGCAGCTTAGGGACAACAGCCCTCTATGGCTACACCTTC. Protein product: CASSLGTTALYGYTF. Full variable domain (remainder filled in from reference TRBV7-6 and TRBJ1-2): GAGVSQSPRYKVTKRGQDVALRCDPISGHVSLYWYRQALGQGPEFLTYFNYEAQQDKSGLPNDRFSAERPEGSISTLTIQRTEQRDSAMYRCASSLGTTALYGYTFGSGTRLTVV.

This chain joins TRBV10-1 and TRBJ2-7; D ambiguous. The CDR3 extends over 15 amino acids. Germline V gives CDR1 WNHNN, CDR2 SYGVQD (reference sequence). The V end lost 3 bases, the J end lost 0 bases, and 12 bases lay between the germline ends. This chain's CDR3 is CASSETGSDSYEQYF. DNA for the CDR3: TGCGCCAGCAGTGAAACCGGGTCCGACTCCTACGAGCAGTACTTC.